Listed here are 15 T cell receptor beta chains from one sample, sequenced in a study of TIL therapy for anti-PD-1-resistant metastatic lung cancer. Sequencing used immunoSEQ v3. Measured with immunoSEQ multiplex PCR; TCRdb has only the in-frame clones, and not every one. The sample lists around 45,000 clones; 55% to 75% were seen once. Time point meaning: pre-treatment sample, taken before nivolumab and TIL therapy. Most excised metastases sampled were pleural nodules or supraclavicular lymph nodes. The source was tumor tissue, collected at baseline. These TCRs come from a person aged 30 to 80 with non-small cell lung cancer.

V and J are TRBV29-1 and TRBJ2-7; a possible D gene is TRBD2 (6 bases). This CDR3 has 13 amino acids. The germline CDR1 and CDR2 sequences are SQVTM and ANQGSEA. Trimming left V 3 bases short and J 0 bases short, with 9 bases between. In DNA, the CDR3 is TGCAGCGTTGATCAGGAGGGCTCCTACGAGCAGTACTTC. As protein: CSVDQEGSYEQYF.

In this sample, this clone turned up a few times. The rearrangement links TRBV19 to TRBJ2-4; no clear D. There are 13 residues in the CDR3. Germline assignment: CDR1 LNHDA and CDR2 SQIVND (reference sequence). The V gene lost 6 bases and the J gene lost 5 bases, with 11 bases spanning the gap. The CDR3 loop is CASREGPENIQYF. DNA of the CDR3: TGTGCCAGTAGGGAAGGCCCCGAAAACATTCAGTACTTC.

The rearrangement joins TRBV27 to TRBJ1-2, with a possible D match to TRBD1 (5 bases). There are 13 residues in the CDR3. V lost 3 bases and J 1 base, leaving 6 bases between the germline ends. Germline CDR1 and CDR2: MNHEY and SMNVEV (reference sequence). Here the CDR3 reads CASSFGGNYGYTF. The CDR3 DNA follows: TGTGCCAGCAGTTTCGGGGGTAACTATGGCTACACCTTC.

The rearrangement links TRBV5-1 to TRBJ2-2; D not resolved. V lost 0 bases to trimming and J lost 4 bases, with 10 bases between them. CDR3 length equals 15 residues. The germline CDR1 and CDR2 sequences are SGHRS and YFSETQ. CDR3 sequence (DNA): TGCGCCAGCAGCTTGGGGACCCTAGGCACCGGGGAGCTGTTTTTT. This codes for CASSLGTLGTGELFF. Drawing the rest from reference TRBV5-1 and TRBJ2-2, the complete variable domain is KAGVTQTPRYLIKTRGQQVTLSCSPISGHRSVSWYQQTPGQGLQFLFEYFSETQRNKGNFPGRFSGRQFSNSRSEMNVSTLELGDSALYLCASSLGTLGTGELFFGEGSRLTVL.

This chain connects TRBV27 to TRBJ1-5, with D unclear. Germline V gives CDR1 MNHEY, CDR2 SMNVEV (reference sequence). The CDR3 is 15 amino acids. V was clipped by 0 bases and J by 4 bases, with 10 bases between them. The DNA of the CDR3 is TGTGCCAGCAGTTTATCACTTCTGGGGAATCAGCCCCAGCATTTT. It encodes CASSLSLLGNQPQHF.

The chain has TRBV11-3 and TRBJ2-1; 7 bases line up with TRBD2. The CDR3 length is 16 residues. The germline V gene has CDR1 SGHNT and CDR2 YENEEA. J was trimmed by 9 bases and V by 2 bases; bases with no gene match: 13. CDR3 coding DNA: TGTGCCAGCAGCTTACTGTCTAGCGGAATGCGAGCTGAGCAGTTCTTC. It codes for CASSLLSSGMRAEQFF.

The CDR3 DNA sequence: TGCGCCAGCAGCCATCCACTGCACTTTTTAGCGGGGGGGCAAGGCACCGGGGAGCTGTTTTTT. This codes for CASSHPLHFLAGGQGTGELFF. V is TRBV4-1 and J is TRBJ2-2; TRBD2 matches at 11 bases. Germline loops: CDR1 MGHRA, CDR2 YSYEKL. The V gene end was trimmed by 3 bases and the J gene end by 4 bases; junction bases not matched to a gene: 19. CDR3 size: 21 residues.

A note on this clone: Other DNA sequences in this sample translate to the same CDR3. This chain links TRBV6-5 with TRBJ2-7, with a possible D match to TRBD1 (6 bases). Per the germline V gene, CDR1 is MNHEY and CDR2 is SVGAGI. The CDR3 loop spans 12 amino acids. V was clipped by 7 bases and J by 1 base, with 8 bases between them. The CDR3 coding sequence is TGTGCCAGCAAACAGGGTTCCTACGAGCAGTACTTC. It encodes CASKQGSYEQYF.

The chain uses TRBV11-1 and TRBJ2-1; D is uncertain. The germline gives CDR1 SGHAT, CDR2 FQDESV (reference sequence). The length of the CDR3 is 14 residues. The ends were cut back, 2 bases at V and 0 bases at J, with 5 bases in the middle. DNA for the CDR3: TGTGCCAGCAGCTTACACAGCTCCTACAATGAGCAGTTCTTC. It yields the protein CASSLHSSYNEQFF.

The rearrangement uses TRBV7-2 and TRBJ2-1; D gene uncertain. V lost 2 bases to trimming and J lost 6 bases, with 8 bases between them. The CDR3 runs 13 residues. Looked up from germline, CDR1 is SGHTA and CDR2 is FQGNSA. DNA for the CDR3: TGTGCCAGCAGCTTATCATCTTTCAATGAGCAGTTCTTC. It codes for CASSLSSFNEQFF.

The table lists this clone with a count of one. The J gene is TRBJ2-7, the V gene TRBV29-1; 13 nucleotides match TRBD2. Germline V lookup: CDR1 SQVTM, CDR2 ANQGSEA. The trim removed 5 bases at V and 9 bases at J, leaving 7 bases unmatched. This CDR3 spans 13 amino acids. CDR3 sequence: CSVRTSGSWGQYF. The CDR3 DNA reads TGCAGCGTTCGGACTAGCGGGAGCTGGGGGCAGTACTTC.

The rearrangement links TRBV28 to TRBJ1-5, with D possibly being TRBD1 (5 bases). Trimming shortened V by 3 bases and J by 6 bases, and 9 bases separated the two germline ends. Germline V gene sequence: CDR1 MDHEN, CDR2 SYDVKM. CDR3 length: 13 amino acids. The CDR3 sequence: CASSFQGRQPQHF. CDR3 nucleotide sequence: TGTGCCAGCAGTTTCCAGGGACGTCAGCCCCAGCATTTT.

This clone was detected only a few times. The rearrangement links TRBV7-2 to TRBJ1-4; D possibly corresponds to TRBD1 (6 bases). The V gene lost 5 bases and the J gene lost 6 bases, with 19 bases spanning the gap. The CDR3 is 16 amino acids. The germline V gene has CDR1 SGHTA and CDR2 FQGNSA. The CDR3 sequence: CASSQGSTAGDEKLFF. CDR3 sequence (DNA): TGTGCCAGCAGCCAAGGGAGTACGGCAGGGGATGAAAAACTGTTTTTT.

This clone was found a few times. The chain links TRBV5-1 to TRBJ2-7; D possibly matches TRBD1 or TRBD2 (5 bases each). The length of the CDR3 is 13 residues. Trimming cost V 5 bases and J 2 bases, with 11 bases left between them. Germline CDR1 reads SGHRS; CDR2 reads YFSETQ. The CDR3 loop reads CASSATGPYEQYF. CDR3 in DNA: TGCGCCAGCAGTGCGACGGGGCCCTACGAGCAGTACTTC.

This clone was seen once. This chain links TRBV7-8 with TRBJ1-1; 7 bases line up with TRBD1. The germline V gene encodes CDR1 SGHVS and CDR2 FQNEAQ. CDR3 length: 15 amino acids. Unmatched junction bases numbered 7, after V lost 5 bases and J lost 1 base. The CDR3 protein is CASSEWTGGNTEAFF. In nucleotides, the CDR3 is TGTGCCAGCAGCGAGTGGACAGGAGGGAACACTGAAGCTTTCTTT.